Listed below are T cell receptor beta chains from one sample, sequenced in a study of cytomegalovirus exposure and HLA in healthy donors. The data were produced by immunoSEQ multiplex PCR, yet TCRdb's version contains in-frame clones alone and is incomplete. The sample includes around 100,000 clones, approximately 66% of them seen just once. Sequencing input: PBMCs. These receptors all stem from a woman aged 45-65 years in good health and CMV-seronegative. Both conserved end residues are part of each CDR3. D genes are given only for firm matches. A row's size may be missing; if present it is once, few, many or a size class.

v_call: TRBV7-9
clone_size: .
d_call: .
j_call: TRBJ1-2
cdr3_aa: CASDHSNDYGYTF
cdr3_nt: TGTGCCAGCGACCACAGCAATGACTATGGCTACACCTTC

v_call: TRBV28
clone_size: .
d_call: .
j_call: TRBJ2-7
cdr3_aa: CASSPTSRYGGEQYF
cdr3_nt: TGTGCCAGCAGCCCAACGTCGCGTTATGGTGGTGAGCAGTACTTC

v_call: TRBV6-5
clone_size: .
d_call: TRBD1
j_call: TRBJ2-1
cdr3_aa: CASSYSGQVNEQFF
cdr3_nt: TGTGCCAGCAGTTACTCCGGACAGGTAAATGAGCAGTTCTTC

v_call: TRBV21-1
clone_size: .
d_call: .
j_call: TRBJ2-5
cdr3_aa: CASNQEASGEETQYF
cdr3_nt: TGTGCCAGCAACCAGGAGGCTAGCGGAGAAGAGACCCAGTACTTC

v_call: TRBV10-3
clone_size: .
d_call: .
j_call: TRBJ1-2
cdr3_aa: CAISQGQLNYGYTF
cdr3_nt: TGTGCCATCAGCCAAGGACAGCTTAACTATGGCTACACCTTC

v_call: TRBV7-9
clone_size: few
d_call: TRBD1
j_call: TRBJ2-5
cdr3_aa: CASSLGGQRQETQYF
cdr3_nt: TGTGCCAGCAGCTTAGGGGGACAGAGACAAGAGACCCAGTACTTC

v_call: TRBV7-2
clone_size: .
d_call: TRBD1
j_call: TRBJ2-7
cdr3_aa: CASSRGQGGYEQYF
cdr3_nt: TGTGCCAGCAGTCGGGGACAGGGGGGATACGAGCAGTACTTC

v_call: TRBV19
clone_size: .
d_call: TRBD2
j_call: TRBJ2-1
cdr3_aa: CASSIRPSWTSIREQFF
cdr3_nt: TGTGCCAGTAGTATTCGTCCGTCTTGGACTAGCATTCGGGAGCAGTTCTTC

v_call: TRBV4-2
clone_size: .
d_call: TRBD2
j_call: TRBJ2-2
cdr3_aa: CASSRSVLAGARMNTGELFF
cdr3_nt: TGTGCCAGCAGCCGGTCTGTCCTAGCGGGAGCGAGGATGAACACCGGGGAGCTGTTTTTT

v_call: TRBV4-3
clone_size: .
d_call: TRBD1
j_call: TRBJ2-7
cdr3_aa: CASSQVGGTSEQYF
cdr3_nt: TGCGCCAGCAGCCAAGTAGGGGGCACCTCGGAGCAGTACTTC

v_call: TRBV5-4
clone_size: .
d_call: TRBD2
j_call: TRBJ2-2
cdr3_aa: CASSLVGTSGGGELFF
cdr3_nt: TGTGCCAGCAGCCTGGTTGGGACTAGCGGGGGTGGGGAGCTGTTTTTT

v_call: TRBV6-1
clone_size: few
d_call: .
j_call: TRBJ2-5
cdr3_aa: CASSEQEEGAQHF
cdr3_nt: TGTGCCAGCAGTGAACAGGAGGAGGGGGCCCAACACTTC

v_call: TRBV5-4
clone_size: .
d_call: TRBD1
j_call: TRBJ1-3
cdr3_aa: CASSIQGTGNTIYF
cdr3_nt: TGTGCCAGCAGCATACAGGGGACCGGAAACACCATATATTTT

v_call: TRBV29-1
clone_size: .
d_call: TRBD1
j_call: TRBJ2-3
cdr3_aa: CSVTRSDRGPDTQYF
cdr3_nt: TGCAGCGTCACGAGGTCGGACAGGGGACCAGATACGCAGTATTTT

v_call: TRBV5-1
clone_size: .
d_call: TRBD1
j_call: TRBJ2-7
cdr3_aa: CASSWDRGLGEQYF
cdr3_nt: TGCGCCAGCAGCTGGGACAGGGGGCTTGGCGAGCAGTACTTC

v_call: TRBV2
clone_size: .
d_call: TRBD2
j_call: TRBJ2-7
cdr3_aa: CASSDPRGGLVPYEQYF
cdr3_nt: TGTGCCAGCAGTGATCCCCGGGGGGGGTTGGTCCCCTACGAGCAGTACTTC

v_call: TRBV12-5
clone_size: .
d_call: TRBD1
j_call: TRBJ2-6
cdr3_aa: CASVLIRTGDNVLSGANVLTF
cdr3_nt: TGTGCTAGTGTTTTAATAAGAACAGGGGATAACGTACTCTCTGGGGCCAACGTCCTGACTTTC

v_call: TRBV7-9
clone_size: .
d_call: TRBD1
j_call: TRBJ1-4
cdr3_aa: CASSLGGTVNEKLFF
cdr3_nt: TGTGCCAGCAGCTTAGGAGGGACAGTTAATGAAAAACTGTTTTTT

v_call: TRBV11-2
clone_size: few
d_call: TRBD1
j_call: TRBJ2-1
cdr3_aa: CASSLAPGQNNEQFF
cdr3_nt: TGTGCCAGCAGCTTAGCCCCGGGACAGAACAATGAGCAGTTCTTC

v_call: TRBV7-9
clone_size: .
d_call: TRBD1
j_call: TRBJ2-1
cdr3_aa: CASRPSAGGEQFF
cdr3_nt: TGTGCCAGCAGGCCGAGTGCAGGGGGCGAGCAGTTCTTC

v_call: TRBV29-1
clone_size: .
d_call: .
j_call: TRBJ2-2
cdr3_aa: CSVRDTGELFF
cdr3_nt: TGCAGCGTTCGGGACACCGGGGAGCTGTTTTTT

v_call: TRBV5-1
clone_size: .
d_call: .
j_call: TRBJ2-5
cdr3_aa: CAGSLAQQEETQYF
cdr3_nt: TGCGCCGGCAGCTTGGCTCAGCAGGAAGAGACCCAGTACTTC

v_call: TRBV4-2
clone_size: .
d_call: .
j_call: TRBJ2-3
cdr3_aa: CASSQIGGDTDTQYF
cdr3_nt: TGTGCCAGCAGCCAAATAGGGGGGGACACAGATACGCAGTATTTT

v_call: TRBV4-2
clone_size: .
d_call: TRBD1
j_call: TRBJ2-1
cdr3_aa: CASDNGQGANEQFF
cdr3_nt: TGTGCCAGCGATAACGGACAGGGGGCAAATGAGCAGTTCTTC

v_call: TRBV11-3
clone_size: .
d_call: TRBD2
j_call: TRBJ2-1
cdr3_aa: CASSLEGLAGYNEQFF
cdr3_nt: TGTGCCAGCAGCTTAGAGGGACTAGCGGGCTACAATGAGCAGTTCTTC

v_call: TRBV27
clone_size: .
d_call: TRBD1
j_call: TRBJ1-5
cdr3_aa: CASSLGQGDNQPQHF
cdr3_nt: TGTGCCAGCAGTTTAGGACAGGGGGACAATCAGCCCCAGCATTTT

v_call: TRBV5-1
clone_size: few
d_call: .
j_call: TRBJ2-7
cdr3_aa: CASSRRAAHQLSYEQYF
cdr3_nt: TGCGCCAGCAGCCGGCGGGCGGCCCACCAACTGTCCTACGAGCAGTACTTC

v_call: TRBV28
clone_size: .
d_call: TRBD1
j_call: TRBJ1-1
cdr3_aa: CASRGGRARRQGNTEAFF
cdr3_nt: TGTGCCAGCAGAGGGGGCCGAGCGAGAAGACAGGGGAACACTGAAGCTTTCTTT

v_call: TRBV10-1
clone_size: .
d_call: TRBD2
j_call: TRBJ2-2
cdr3_aa: CASSLAGGNTGELFF
cdr3_nt: TGCGCCAGCAGTCTAGCGGGGGGGAACACCGGGGAGCTGTTTTTT

v_call: TRBV29-1
clone_size: .
d_call: .
j_call: TRBJ2-5
cdr3_aa: CSVVGDRPQYF
cdr3_nt: TGCAGCGTTGTAGGGGATAGGCCCCAGTACTTC

v_call: TRBV20-1
clone_size: .
d_call: .
j_call: TRBJ1-4
cdr3_aa: CSASGGEKLFF
cdr3_nt: TGCAGTGCTAGCGGGGGGGAAAAACTGTTTTTT

v_call: TRBV6-1
clone_size: few
d_call: TRBD1
j_call: TRBJ2-5
cdr3_aa: CASSDGTAGTTLQETQYF
cdr3_nt: TGTGCCAGCAGTGATGGGACAGCCGGTACAACTTTACAAGAGACCCAGTACTTC

v_call: TRBV9
clone_size: few
d_call: TRBD1
j_call: TRBJ2-4
cdr3_aa: CASSPRTGDIQYF
cdr3_nt: TGTGCCAGCAGTCCACGGACAGGGGACATTCAGTACTTC

v_call: TRBV5-1
clone_size: few
d_call: .
j_call: TRBJ2-3
cdr3_aa: CASSQFVAGDTQYF
cdr3_nt: TGCGCCAGCAGCCAGTTTGTTGCGGGGGATACGCAGTATTTT

v_call: TRBV29-1
clone_size: .
d_call: .
j_call: TRBJ1-2
cdr3_aa: CSVGSRLLHGYTF
cdr3_nt: TGCAGCGTTGGGAGCCGGCTCCTTCATGGCTACACCTTC

v_call: TRBV27
clone_size: .
d_call: TRBD1
j_call: TRBJ1-5
cdr3_aa: CASSSLGQGSQPQHF
cdr3_nt: TGTGCCAGCAGTTCCCTCGGACAGGGAAGTCAGCCCCAGCATTTT

v_call: TRBV30
clone_size: .
d_call: TRBD2
j_call: TRBJ2-1
cdr3_aa: CAWSVLPLAGGPHNEQFF
cdr3_nt: TGTGCCTGGAGTGTACTGCCCTTGGCGGGGGGGCCCCACAATGAGCAGTTCTTC

v_call: TRBV27
clone_size: .
d_call: .
j_call: TRBJ2-2
cdr3_aa: CASSLTLNTGELFF
cdr3_nt: TGTGCCAGCAGCTTGACACTGAACACCGGGGAGCTGTTTTTT

v_call: TRBV2
clone_size: once
d_call: TRBD1
j_call: TRBJ2-2
cdr3_aa: CASSEWTGGTGELFF
cdr3_nt: TGTGCCAGCAGTGAATGGACAGGGGGGACCGGGGAGCTGTTTTTT

v_call: TRBV10-3
clone_size: few
d_call: TRBD2
j_call: TRBJ2-5
cdr3_aa: CAIDAGGRGDQETQYF
cdr3_nt: TGTGCCATCGACGCGGGGGGGCGGGGGGACCAAGAGACCCAGTACTTC

v_call: TRBV15
clone_size: .
d_call: TRBD2
j_call: TRBJ2-2
cdr3_aa: CATRAGGGWTGELFF
cdr3_nt: TGTGCCACCAGAGCGGGGGGCGGGTGGACCGGGGAGCTGTTTTTT